Many counts were recorded for the clone carrying this T cell receptor beta chain. What it recognizes is unknown. The authors extracted at least 6 micrograms of total RNA per sample. The source of the sample is a study of blood T cells in healthy people across ages. Study-wide results and limits: Older age went with lower TCR beta diversity per million T cells, in a roughly linear way.

A sample-barcoded 5' primer and a J-beta primer mix were used in a second PCR of roughly 7 to 11 cycles. TCRdb processed the 5' RACE reads anew with MiXCR; each CDR3 protein has one entry. The data contain approximately 940,000 distinct CDR3 sequences, about 48% of them singletons. Material: blood. The source is a young man in good health.

The CDR3 reads CSADGGGQGLYEQYF. The CDR3 nucleotides are TGCAGTGCAGACGGAGGAGGACAGGGGCTTTACGAGCAGTACTTC. V gene TRBV20-1 combines with J gene TRBJ2-7; 9 bases agree with TRBD1. Germline V lookup: CDR1 DFQATT, CDR2 SNEGSKA (reference sequence). V shed 6 bases and J 4 bases; nucleotides not matched to a gene: 13. The CDR3 has 15 amino acids.